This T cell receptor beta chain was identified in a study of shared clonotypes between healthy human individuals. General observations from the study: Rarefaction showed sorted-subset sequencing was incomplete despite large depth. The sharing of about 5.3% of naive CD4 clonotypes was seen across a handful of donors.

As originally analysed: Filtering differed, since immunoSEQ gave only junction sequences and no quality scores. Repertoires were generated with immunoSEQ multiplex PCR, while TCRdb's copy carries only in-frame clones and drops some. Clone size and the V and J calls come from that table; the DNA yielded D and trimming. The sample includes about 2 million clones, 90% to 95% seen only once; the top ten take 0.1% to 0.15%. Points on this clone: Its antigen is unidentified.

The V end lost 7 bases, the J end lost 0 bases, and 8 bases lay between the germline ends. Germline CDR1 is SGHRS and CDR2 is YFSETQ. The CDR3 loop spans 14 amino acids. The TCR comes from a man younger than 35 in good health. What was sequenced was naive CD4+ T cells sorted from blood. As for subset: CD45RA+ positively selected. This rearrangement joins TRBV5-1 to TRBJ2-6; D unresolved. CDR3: CASEPVSGANVLTF. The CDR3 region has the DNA TGCGCCAGCGAGCCCGTCTCTGGGGCCAACGTCCTGACTTTC. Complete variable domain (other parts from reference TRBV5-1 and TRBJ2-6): KAGVTQTPRYLIKTRGQQVTLSCSPISGHRSVSWYQQTPGQGLQFLFEYFSETQRNKGNFPGRFSGRQFSNSRSEMNVSTLELGDSALYLCASEPVSGANVLTFGAGSRLTVL.